This T cell receptor (beta chain) appears in the sequencing data of a study of CD8+CD57+ T cells in acquired aplastic anemia. On the study more broadly: On average, sorted CD4+ and CD8+ cells gave about 2.9 ug of DNA.

In the case of this clonotype: What it binds is unknown.

For sequencing, patients were chosen who had shown expansion of CD8+CD57+ cells by flow cytometry. Findings of the study overall: There were fewer than 35 CD8+ CDR3 sequences that occurred in both patients and controls.

TCR beta VDJ combinations and CDR3 sequences were profiled from genomic DNA. TCRdb ran MiXCR on the reads and lists one entry per CDR3 protein. The sample records a few hundred thousand distinct CDR3 sequences, under 60% being singletons. The germline CDR1 and CDR2 sequences are MNHNY and SVGAGI (reference sequence). Deletions cut 4 bases from V and 9 bases from J, with 7 bases between. This CDR3 is 11 amino acids long. This TCR was recovered from a human donor with aplastic anemia. The chain links TRBV6-6 to TRBJ2-1, with a tentative D call TRBD1 (6 bases). The sample consisted of sorted CD4+, CD8+, or CD8+CD57+ T cells (not recorded which) from PBMCs. In DNA, the CDR3 is TGTGCCAGCAGTTCAGGGGTTGAGCAGTTCTTC. Protein: CASSSGVEQFF.